The text below deals with one T cell receptor (beta chain). The CDR3 covers 15 residues. CDR1 and CDR2 from the germline V gene are MGHRA and YSYEKL. V lost 2 bases and J lost 4; bases outside the gene matches: 5. This record comes from a study of blood T cell repertoires in COVID-19. Repertoires were generated with immunoSEQ multiplex PCR, while TCRdb's copy carries only in-frame clones and drops some. The top ten clones hold approximately 40% of a sample with just under 150,000 clones, about 90% of them seen once. The TCR was taken from a man in his fifties or sixties who had recovered from COVID-19. This chain links TRBV4-1 with TRBJ2-5; 9 bases fit TRBD2. Sequencing was carried out using peripheral blood. CDR3 nucleotides: TGCGCCAGCAGCCAACTTCCGACTAGCGGAGAGACCCAGTACTTC. Translation: CASSQLPTSGETQYF.